Reported below is one T cell receptor beta chain. Its antigen remains unknown. Germline and junction disagree at one end, which may indicate a read error. In the authors' workflow: There were no quality scores in the junction-only immunoSEQ sequences, so filtering differed. The method was immunoSEQ multiplex PCR; TCRdb's version includes in-frame clones alone and lacks a portion of them. The V and J calls and clone size come from that table; D and trimming were worked out from the DNA. Among roughly 2,500,000 clones, roughly 93% were seen once, and the ten largest hold approximately 0.35%. This specimen belongs to a study of shared clonotypes between healthy human individuals. Findings and limits, study-wide: Non-shared clonotypes were found to have lower generation probabilities than the clonotypes that were shared by all four of the sorted-subset donors. Donor scarcity curtailed the genetic and exposure-history diversity represented herein.

Per the germline V gene, CDR1 is SGHVS and CDR2 is FQNEAQ. The CDR3 totals 12 residues. The genes are TRBV7-8 and TRBJ2-7; tentatively, D is TRBD2 (5 bases). This TCR was recovered from a man aged 18-30 years in good health. Some clones in this sample may be carry-over from other donors' samples. Sequences were obtained from naive CD4+ T cells from PBMCs. Stated subset: CD45RA+ positively selected. The CDR3 bases are TGTGCCAGCAGCTTAGCGAGGGCCCCCGCGGACTTC. Translated: CASSLARAPADF.